This T cell receptor (beta chain) was documented in a study of blood T cell repertoires in COVID-19. Overall study: Sites in the United States, Italy and Spain provided acute and convalescent COVID-19 samples.

Study processing details: Reference gene primer amplification yielded estimated nucleated cell counts. Repertoires were generated with immunoSEQ multiplex PCR, while TCRdb's copy carries only in-frame clones and drops some. The V and J calls and clone size were taken over from that table, and D and trimming were inferred from the DNA. The sample has 200,000 or so clones; roughly 88% are singletons. This clone has a single count. Residents of 24 US areas, aged roughly 18 to 89 years, made up the participants. Researchers sorted participants into cohorts using their self-reported clinical history. Trimming took 3 bases from V and 7 from J; bases not matched to a gene: 12. CDR3 length: 17 residues. Looked up from germline, CDR1 is SGHDT and CDR2 is YYEEEE.

This clonotype was obtained from a woman in her 40s with acute COVID-19. Sequencing was done on a sample of PBMCs or T cells enriched from blood (not recorded which). The J gene is TRBJ2-6, the V gene TRBV5-6; 8 bases line up with TRBD2. CDR3 coding DNA: TGTGCCAGCAGCTGGAACCCGACGGGAGGGAGAGCCAACGTCCTGACTTTC. This encodes CASSWNPTGGRANVLTF. The full variable domain, rest sourced from reference TRBV5-6 and TRBJ2-6, is DAGVTQSPTHLIKTRGQQVTLRCSPKSGHDTVSWYQQALGQGPQFIFQYYEEEERQRGNFPDRFSGHQFPNYSSELNVNALLLGDSALYLCASSWNPTGGRANVLTFGAGSRLTVL.